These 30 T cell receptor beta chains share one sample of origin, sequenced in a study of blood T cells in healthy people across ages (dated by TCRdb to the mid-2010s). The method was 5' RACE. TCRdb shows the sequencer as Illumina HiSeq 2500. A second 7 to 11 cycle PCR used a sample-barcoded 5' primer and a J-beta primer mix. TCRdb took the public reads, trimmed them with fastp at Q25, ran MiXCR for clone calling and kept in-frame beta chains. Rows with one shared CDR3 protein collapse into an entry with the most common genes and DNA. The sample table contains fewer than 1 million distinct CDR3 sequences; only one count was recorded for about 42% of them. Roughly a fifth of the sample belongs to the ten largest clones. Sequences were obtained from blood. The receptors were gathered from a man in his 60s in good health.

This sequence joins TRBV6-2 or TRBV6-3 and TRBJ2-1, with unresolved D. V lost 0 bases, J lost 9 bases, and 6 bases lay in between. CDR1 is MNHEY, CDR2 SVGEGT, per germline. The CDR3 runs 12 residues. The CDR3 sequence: CASSYSLIEQFF. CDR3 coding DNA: TGTGCCAGCAGTTACTCCCTTATTGAGCAGTTCTTC.

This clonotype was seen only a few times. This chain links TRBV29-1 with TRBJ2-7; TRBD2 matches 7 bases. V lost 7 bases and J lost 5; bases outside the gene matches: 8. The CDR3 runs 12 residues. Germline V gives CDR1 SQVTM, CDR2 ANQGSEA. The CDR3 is CSGGGPGHEQYF. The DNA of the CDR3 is TGCAGCGGCGGGGGTCCGGGGCACGAGCAGTACTTC.

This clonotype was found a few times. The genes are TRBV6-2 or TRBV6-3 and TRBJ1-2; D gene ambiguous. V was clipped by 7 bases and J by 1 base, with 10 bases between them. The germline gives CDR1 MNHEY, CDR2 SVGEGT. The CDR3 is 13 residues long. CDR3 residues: CASTGRLNYGYTF. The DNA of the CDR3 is TGTGCCAGCACCGGAAGACTTAACTATGGCTACACCTTC.

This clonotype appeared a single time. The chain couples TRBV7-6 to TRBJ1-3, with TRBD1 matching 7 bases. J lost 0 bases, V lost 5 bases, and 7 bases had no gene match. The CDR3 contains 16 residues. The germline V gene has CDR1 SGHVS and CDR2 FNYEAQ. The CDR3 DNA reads TGTGCCAGCAGCCTGACTACAGGGGCCTCTGGAAACACCATATATTTT. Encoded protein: CASSLTTGASGNTIYF.

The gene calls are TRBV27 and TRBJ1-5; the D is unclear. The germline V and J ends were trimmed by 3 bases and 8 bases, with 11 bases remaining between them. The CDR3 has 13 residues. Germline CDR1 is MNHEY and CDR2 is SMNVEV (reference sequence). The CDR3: CASSFASEEPQHF. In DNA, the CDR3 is TGTGCCAGCAGTTTCGCGTCAGAGGAGCCCCAGCATTTT.

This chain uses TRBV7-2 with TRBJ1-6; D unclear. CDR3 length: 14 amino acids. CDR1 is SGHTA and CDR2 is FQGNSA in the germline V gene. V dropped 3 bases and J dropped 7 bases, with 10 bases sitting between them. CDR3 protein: CASSLSTQNSPLHF. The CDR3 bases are TGTGCCAGCAGCTTGAGCACCCAAAATTCACCCCTCCACTTT.

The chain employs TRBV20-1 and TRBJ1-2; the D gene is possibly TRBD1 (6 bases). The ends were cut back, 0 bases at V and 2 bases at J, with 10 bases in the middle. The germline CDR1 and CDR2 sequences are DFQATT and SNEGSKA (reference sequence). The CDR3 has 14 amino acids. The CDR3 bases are TGCAGTGCTAGAGATGCGACAGGCAACTATGGCTACACCTTC. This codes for CSARDATGNYGYTF.

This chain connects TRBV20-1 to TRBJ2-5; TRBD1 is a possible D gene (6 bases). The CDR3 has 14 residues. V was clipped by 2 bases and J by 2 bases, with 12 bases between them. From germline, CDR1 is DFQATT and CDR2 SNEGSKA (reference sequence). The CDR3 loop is CSARNPTGQETQYF. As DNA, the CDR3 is TGCAGTGCTAGAAACCCCACAGGGCAAGAGACCCAGTACTTC.

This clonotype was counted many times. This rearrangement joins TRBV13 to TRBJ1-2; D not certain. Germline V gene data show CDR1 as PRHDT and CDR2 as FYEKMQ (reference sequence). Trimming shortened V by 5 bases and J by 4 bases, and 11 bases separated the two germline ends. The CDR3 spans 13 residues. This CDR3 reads CASSPPESYGYTF. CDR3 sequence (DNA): TGTGCCAGCAGCCCGCCGGAGAGCTATGGCTACACCTTC.

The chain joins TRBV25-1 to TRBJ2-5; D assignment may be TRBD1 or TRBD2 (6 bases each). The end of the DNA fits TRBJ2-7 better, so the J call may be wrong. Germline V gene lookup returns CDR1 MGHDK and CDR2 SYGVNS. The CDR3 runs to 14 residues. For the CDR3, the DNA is TGTGCCAGCAGTGTGGGCGGGACAATCAACGAGCAGTACTTC. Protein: CASSVGGTINEQYF.

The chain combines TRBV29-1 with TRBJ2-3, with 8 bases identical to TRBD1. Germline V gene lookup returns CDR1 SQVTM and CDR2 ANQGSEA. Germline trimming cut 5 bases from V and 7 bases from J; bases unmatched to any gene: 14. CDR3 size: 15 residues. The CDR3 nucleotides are TGCAGCGTTCCCCAGGGGGCAACCTTCACCAATACGCAGTATTTT. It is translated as CSVPQGATFTNTQYF.

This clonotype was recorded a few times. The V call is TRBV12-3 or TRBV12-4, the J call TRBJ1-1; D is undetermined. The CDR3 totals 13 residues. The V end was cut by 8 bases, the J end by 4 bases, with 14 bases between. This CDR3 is CASGSGVITEAFF. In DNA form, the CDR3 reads TGTGCCAGCGGTAGCGGGGTGATCACTGAAGCTTTCTTT.

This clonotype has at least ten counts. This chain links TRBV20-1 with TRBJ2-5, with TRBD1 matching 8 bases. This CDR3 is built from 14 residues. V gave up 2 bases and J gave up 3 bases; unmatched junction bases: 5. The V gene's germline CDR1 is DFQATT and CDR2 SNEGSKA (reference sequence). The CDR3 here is CSARIWDRKETQYF. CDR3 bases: TGCAGTGCTAGAATCTGGGACAGGAAAGAGACCCAGTACTTC.

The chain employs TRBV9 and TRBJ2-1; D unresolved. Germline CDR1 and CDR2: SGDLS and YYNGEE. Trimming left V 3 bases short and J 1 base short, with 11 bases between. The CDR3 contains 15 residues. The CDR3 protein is CASSAEGESYNEQFF. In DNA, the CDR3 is TGTGCCAGCAGCGCCGAAGGAGAATCCTACAATGAGCAGTTCTTC.

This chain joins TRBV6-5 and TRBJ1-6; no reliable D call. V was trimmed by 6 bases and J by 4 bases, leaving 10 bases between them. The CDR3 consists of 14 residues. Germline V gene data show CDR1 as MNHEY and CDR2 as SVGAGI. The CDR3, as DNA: TGTGCCAGCAGGTCCAGCAGGTATAATTCACCCCTCCACTTT. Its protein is CASRSSRYNSPLHF.

CDR3 protein: CASSERSSYNEQFF. DNA of the CDR3: TGTGCCAGCAGTGAAAGGAGCTCCTACAATGAGCAGTTCTTC. The chain has TRBV2 and TRBJ2-1, with D unclear. Trimming took 2 bases from V and 0 from J, leaving 5 bases between them. Germline V gene sequence: CDR1 SNHLY, CDR2 FYNNEI. This CDR3 has 14 residues.

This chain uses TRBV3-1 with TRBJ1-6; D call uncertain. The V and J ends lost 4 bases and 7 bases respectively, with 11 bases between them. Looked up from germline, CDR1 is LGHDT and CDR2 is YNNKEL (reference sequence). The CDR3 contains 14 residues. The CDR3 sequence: CASSRASGNSPLHF. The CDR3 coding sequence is TGTGCCAGCAGCCGAGCTTCGGGGAATTCACCCCTCCACTTT.

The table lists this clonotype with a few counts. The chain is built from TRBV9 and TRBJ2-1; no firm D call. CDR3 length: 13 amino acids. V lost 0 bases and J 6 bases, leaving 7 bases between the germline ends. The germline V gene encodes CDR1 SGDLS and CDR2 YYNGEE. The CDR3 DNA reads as TGTGCCAGCAGCGTAGGGCGATCCAATGAGCAGTTCTTC. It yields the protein CASSVGRSNEQFF.

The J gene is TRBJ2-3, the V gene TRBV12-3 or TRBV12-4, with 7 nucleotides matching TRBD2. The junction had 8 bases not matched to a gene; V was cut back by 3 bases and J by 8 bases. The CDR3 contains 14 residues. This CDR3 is CASSFRGEGGTQYF. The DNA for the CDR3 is TGTGCCAGCAGTTTTCGGGGGGAGGGAGGTACGCAGTATTTT.

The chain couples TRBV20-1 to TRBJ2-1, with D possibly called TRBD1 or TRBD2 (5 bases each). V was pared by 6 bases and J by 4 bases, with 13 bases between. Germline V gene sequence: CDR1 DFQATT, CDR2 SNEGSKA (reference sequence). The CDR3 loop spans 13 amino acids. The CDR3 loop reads CSAGTDQYNEQFF. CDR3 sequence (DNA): TGCAGTGCCGGGACGGATCAATACAATGAGCAGTTCTTC.

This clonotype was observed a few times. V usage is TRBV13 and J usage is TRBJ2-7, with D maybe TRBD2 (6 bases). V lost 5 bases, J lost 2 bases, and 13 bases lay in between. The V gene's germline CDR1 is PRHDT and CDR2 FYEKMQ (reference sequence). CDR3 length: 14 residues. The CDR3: CASSQAGTPYEQYF. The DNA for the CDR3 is TGTGCCAGCAGCCAGGCCGGGACTCCCTACGAGCAGTACTTC.

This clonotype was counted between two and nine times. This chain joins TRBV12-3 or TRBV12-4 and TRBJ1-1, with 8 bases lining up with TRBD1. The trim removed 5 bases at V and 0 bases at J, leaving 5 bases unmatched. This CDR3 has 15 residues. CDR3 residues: CASSDRGGMNTEAFF. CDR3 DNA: TGTGCCAGCAGTGACAGGGGAGGGATGAACACTGAAGCTTTCTTT.

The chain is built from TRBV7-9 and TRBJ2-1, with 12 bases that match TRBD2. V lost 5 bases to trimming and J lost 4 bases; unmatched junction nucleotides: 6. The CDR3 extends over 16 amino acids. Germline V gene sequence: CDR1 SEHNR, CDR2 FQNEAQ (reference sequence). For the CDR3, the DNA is TGTGCCAGCAGCCCTCCCGGGACTAGCGGGTACAATGAGCAGTTCTTC. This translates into CASSPPGTSGYNEQFF.

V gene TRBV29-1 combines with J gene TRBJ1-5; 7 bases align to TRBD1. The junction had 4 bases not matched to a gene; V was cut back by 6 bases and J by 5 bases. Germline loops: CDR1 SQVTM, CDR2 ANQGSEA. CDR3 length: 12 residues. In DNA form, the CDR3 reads TGCAGCGTCTTCGACAGGGATCAGCCCCAGCATTTT. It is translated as CSVFDRDQPQHF.

CDR3 loop: CASSIPGGDEQYF. The DNA for the CDR3 is TGTGCCAGCAGTATCCCAGGAGGGGACGAGCAGTACTTC. This chain connects TRBV2 to TRBJ2-7; D might be TRBD2 (6 bases). The V end lost 5 bases, the J end lost 5 bases, and 13 bases lay between the germline ends. This CDR3 spans 13 amino acids. Germline V gene data show CDR1 as SNHLY and CDR2 as FYNNEI.

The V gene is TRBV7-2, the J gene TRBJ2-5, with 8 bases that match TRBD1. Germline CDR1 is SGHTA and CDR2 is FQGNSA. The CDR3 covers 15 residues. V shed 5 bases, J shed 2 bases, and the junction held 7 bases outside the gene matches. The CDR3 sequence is CASSRGQGKQETQYF. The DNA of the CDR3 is TGTGCCAGCAGCCGAGGACAGGGAAAACAAGAGACCCAGTACTTC.

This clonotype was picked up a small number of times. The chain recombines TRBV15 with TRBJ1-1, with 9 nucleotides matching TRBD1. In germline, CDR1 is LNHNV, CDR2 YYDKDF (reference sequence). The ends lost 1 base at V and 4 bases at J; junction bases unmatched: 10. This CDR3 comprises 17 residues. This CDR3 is CATSRGTGGAFATEAFF. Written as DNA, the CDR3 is TGTGCCACCAGCAGAGGCACAGGGGGCGCGTTTGCCACTGAAGCTTTCTTT.

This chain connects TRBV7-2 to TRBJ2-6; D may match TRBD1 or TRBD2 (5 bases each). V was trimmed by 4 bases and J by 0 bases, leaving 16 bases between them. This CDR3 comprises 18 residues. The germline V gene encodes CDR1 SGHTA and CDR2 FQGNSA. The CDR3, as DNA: TGTGCCAGCAGCTCCTCTTGGGGACCCGACTCTGGGGCCAACGTCCTGACTTTC. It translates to CASSSSWGPDSGANVLTF. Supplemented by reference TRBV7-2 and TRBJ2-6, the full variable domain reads GAGVSQSPSNKVTEKGKDVELRCDPISGHTALYWYRQSLGQGLEFLIYFQGNSAPDKSGLPSDRFSAERTGGSVSTLTIQRTQQEDSAVYLCASSSSWGPDSGANVLTFGAGSRLTVL.

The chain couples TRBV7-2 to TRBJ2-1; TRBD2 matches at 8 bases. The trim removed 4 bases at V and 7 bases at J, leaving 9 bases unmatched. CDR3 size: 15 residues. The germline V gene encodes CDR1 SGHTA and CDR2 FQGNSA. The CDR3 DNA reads TGTGCCAGCAGCTGGGACGGGGGGGAATGGAATGAGCAGTTCTTC. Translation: CASSWDGGEWNEQFF.

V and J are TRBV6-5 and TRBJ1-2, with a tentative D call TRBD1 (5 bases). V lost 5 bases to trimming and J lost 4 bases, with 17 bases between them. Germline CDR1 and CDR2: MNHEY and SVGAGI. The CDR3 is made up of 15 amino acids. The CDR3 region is CASSESRGEGYGYTF. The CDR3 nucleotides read TGTGCCAGCAGTGAAAGTAGGGGAGAAGGCTATGGCTACACCTTC.